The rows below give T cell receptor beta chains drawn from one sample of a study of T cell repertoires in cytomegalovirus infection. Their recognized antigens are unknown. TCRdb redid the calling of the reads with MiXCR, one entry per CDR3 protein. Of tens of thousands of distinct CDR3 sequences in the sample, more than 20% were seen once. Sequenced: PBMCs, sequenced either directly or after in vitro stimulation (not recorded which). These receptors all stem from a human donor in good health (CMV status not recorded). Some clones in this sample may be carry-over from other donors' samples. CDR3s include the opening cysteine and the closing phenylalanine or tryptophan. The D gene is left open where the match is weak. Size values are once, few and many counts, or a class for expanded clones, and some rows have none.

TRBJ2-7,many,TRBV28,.,CASSPQGYEQYF,TGTGCCAGCAGTCCCCAGGGCTACGAGCAGTACTTC
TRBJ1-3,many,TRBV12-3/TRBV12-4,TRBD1,CASSPGTGTGNTIYF,TGTGCCAGCAGTCCCGGGACAGGGACTGGAAACACCATATATTTT
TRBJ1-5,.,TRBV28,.,CASSVVKQPQHF,TGTGCCAGCAGCGTCGTAAAGCAGCCCCAGCATTTT
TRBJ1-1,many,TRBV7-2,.,CASSPVRRTGTEAFF,TGTGCCAGCAGCCCCGTCAGGAGGACGGGTACTGAAGCTTTCTTT
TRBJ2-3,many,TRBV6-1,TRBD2,CASSPEQRGRDTQYF,TGTGCCAGCAGCCCGGAGCAGCGGGGGCGGGATACGCAGTATTTT
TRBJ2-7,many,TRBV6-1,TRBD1,CASTTLTGWNEQYF,TGTGCCAGCACCACCCTGACAGGGTGGAACGAGCAGTACTTC
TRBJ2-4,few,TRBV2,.,CASSGDWSIQYF,TGTGCCAGCAGCGGGGACTGGAGCATTCAGTACTTC
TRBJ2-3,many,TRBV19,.,CATITEGDELDTQYF,TGTGCCACCATCACCGAGGGGGACGAATTGGATACGCAGTATTTT
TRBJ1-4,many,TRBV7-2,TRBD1,CASSLGNRGGNEKLFF,TGTGCCAGCAGCCTGGGCAACAGGGGCGGTAATGAAAAACTGTTTTTT
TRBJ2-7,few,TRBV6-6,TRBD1,CASSYFPGQGYEQYF,TGTGCCAGCAGTTACTTCCCTGGACAGGGGTACGAGCAGTACTTC
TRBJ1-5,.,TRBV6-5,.,CASSYRSNQPQHF,TGTGCCAGCAGTTACAGGAGCAATCAGCCCCAGCATTTT
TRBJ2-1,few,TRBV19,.,CASSTGALNEQFF,TGTGCCAGTAGTACCGGGGCCCTCAATGAGCAGTTCTTC
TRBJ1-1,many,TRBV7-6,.,CASSRGDTEAFF,TGTGCCAGCAGCCGTGGAGATACTGAAGCTTTCTTT
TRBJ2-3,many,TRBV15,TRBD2,CATSLAGGSTDTQYF,TGTGCCACCAGCCTAGCGGGAGGTTCCACAGATACGCAGTATTTT
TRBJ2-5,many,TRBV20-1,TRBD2,CSARVPGGEETQYF,TGCAGTGCTAGAGTCCCGGGAGGCGAGGAGACCCAGTACTTC
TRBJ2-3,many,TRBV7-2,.,CASRKTGLTDTQYF,TGTGCCAGCAGGAAAACAGGGTTAACAGATACGCAGTATTTT
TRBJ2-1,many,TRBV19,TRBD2,CASSPVKREGREQFF,TGTGCCAGTAGCCCAGTGAAGCGGGAGGGCCGCGAGCAGTTCTTC
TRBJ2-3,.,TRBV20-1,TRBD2,CSARDRAGAVDTQYF,TGCAGTGCTAGAGATCGAGCGGGAGCCGTAGATACGCAGTATTTT
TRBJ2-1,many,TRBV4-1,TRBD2,CASSQDHGSGGSYNEQFF,TGCGCCAGCAGCCAAGATCACGGCTCGGGGGGCTCCTACAATGAGCAGTTCTTC
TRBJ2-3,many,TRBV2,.,CASSSYGHTDTQYF,TGTGCCAGCAGTTCGTACGGCCACACAGATACGCAGTATTTT
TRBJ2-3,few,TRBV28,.,CASTIRSGIFGDTQYF,TGTGCCAGCACCATCAGGTCCGGAATTTTTGGGGATACGCAGTATTTT
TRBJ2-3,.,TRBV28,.,CASSFPDGTDTQYF,TGTGCCAGCAGTTTCCCGGACGGAACAGATACGCAGTATTTT
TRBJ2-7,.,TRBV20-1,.,CSASLQGYEQYF,TGCAGTGCATCGCTGCAGGGATACGAGCAGTACTTC
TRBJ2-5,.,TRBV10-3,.,CAISRKGETQYF,TGTGCCATCAGCCGGAAGGGAGAGACCCAGTACTTC
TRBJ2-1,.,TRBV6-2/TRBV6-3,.,CASSARGTRSYNEQFF,TGTGCCAGCAGCGCCAGGGGGACTAGGTCCTACAATGAGCAGTTCTTC
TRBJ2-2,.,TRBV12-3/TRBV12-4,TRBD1,CASRPTGQGSGELFF,TGTGCCAGCAGGCCTACGGGACAGGGGTCCGGGGAGCTGTTTTTT
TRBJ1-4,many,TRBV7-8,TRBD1,CASSKGAFEKLFF,TGTGCCAGCAGCAAGGGGGCTTTTGAAAAACTGTTTTTT
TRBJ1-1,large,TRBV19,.,CASSPLGTEAFF,TGTGCCAGTAGCCCGTTGGGAACTGAAGCTTTCTTT
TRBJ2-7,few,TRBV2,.,CASSLLQGYEQYF,TGTGCCAGCAGCCTATTACAGGGATACGAGCAGTACTTC
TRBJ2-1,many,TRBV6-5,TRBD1,CASSMTGPQNNEQFF,TGTGCCAGCTCTATGACAGGGCCTCAGAACAATGAGCAGTTCTTC
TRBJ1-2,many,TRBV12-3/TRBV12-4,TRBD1,CASSSTQGDDGYTF,TGTGCCAGCAGCTCGACACAGGGGGACGATGGCTACACCTTC
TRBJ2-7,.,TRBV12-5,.,CASGPPGSSYEQYF,TGTGCTAGTGGTCCCCCCGGAAGCTCCTACGAGCAGTACTTC
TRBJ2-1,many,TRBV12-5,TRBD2,CASGPQAGGVSEQFF,TGTGCTAGTGGTCCGCAAGCGGGAGGGGTTAGTGAGCAGTTCTTC
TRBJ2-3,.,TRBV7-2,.,CASSLRGTSTDTQYF,TGTGCCAGCAGCTTACGGGGTACCAGCACAGATACGCAGTATTTT
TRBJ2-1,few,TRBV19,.,CASSIVARSINEQFF,TGTGCCAGTAGTATAGTGGCCCGGAGCATCAATGAGCAGTTCTTC
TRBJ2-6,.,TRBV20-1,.,CSAPRFSGANVLTF,TGCAGTGCTCCCCGGTTCTCTGGGGCCAACGTCCTGACTTTC
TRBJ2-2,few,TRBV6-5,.,CASRKGQDYTGELFF,TGTGCCAGCAGAAAAGGCCAGGACTACACCGGGGAGCTGTTTTTT